The 10 T cell receptor beta chains in this list originate from one sample, sequenced in a study of OX40 agonist ivuxolimab in advanced cancers. Receptor libraries were prepared by the immunoSEQ multiplex PCR assay. TCRdb's version of the immuneACCESS table is confined to in-frame rearrangements and falls short of the full clone set. An unresolved V gene accounts for under half of the shortfall where checked; the remainder is of unknown origin. The sample records 100,000 or so clones, about 85% of which are singletons. In total, the top ten clones hold 0.7% to 0.95% of the sample. The sample in question was CD4+ or CD8+ T cells sorted from blood, obtained in a trial of the OX40 agonist ivuxolimab. These receptors came from an adult with an advanced solid tumor such as melanoma, head and neck, liver or kidney cancer.

The rearrangement links TRBV9 to TRBJ1-1; D remains unclear. Germline CDR1 and CDR2: SGDLS and YYNGEE. V was clipped by 2 bases and J by 0 bases, with 11 bases between them. The CDR3 extends over 15 amino acids. The CDR3 is CASSVGIGLNTEAFF. CDR3 coding DNA: TGTGCCAGCAGCGTCGGGATTGGGCTGAACACTGAAGCTTTCTTT.

This clone was seen once. This chain connects TRBV5-6 to TRBJ2-6; D gene ambiguous. CDR1 SGHDT and CDR2 YYEEEE come from the germline V gene. The CDR3 loop spans 14 amino acids. V lost 0 bases to trimming and J lost 3 bases, with 4 bases between them. The DNA of the CDR3 is TGTGCCAGCAGCTTGGTGGGTGGGGCCAACGTCCTGACTTTC. Translated: CASSLVGGANVLTF.

This clone was observed once. Other DNA sequences in the sample encode the same CDR3. The rearrangement links TRBV7-3 to TRBJ1-1; no reliable D call. Germline V gene lookup returns CDR1 SGHTA and CDR2 FQGTGA. V was pared by 2 bases and J by 1 base, with 8 bases between. The CDR3 is made up of 14 amino acids. The CDR3 loop is CASSLGSSNTEAFF. The CDR3 coding sequence is TGTGCCAGCAGCTTAGGGTCTTCGAACACTGAAGCTTTCTTT. The whole variable domain, remainder taken from reference TRBV7-3 and TRBJ1-1, is GAGVSQTPSNKVTEKGKYVELRCDPISGHTALYWYRQSLGQGPEFLIYFQGTGAADDSGLPNDRFFAVRPEGSVSTLKIQRTERGDSAVYLCASSLGSSNTEAFFGQGTRLTVV.

The chain uses TRBV5-6 and TRBJ2-7; 8 nucleotides match TRBD2. V dropped 4 bases and J dropped 4; count of bases not matched to a gene: 7. The CDR3 length is 14 residues. Germline CDR1 reads SGHDT; CDR2 reads YYEEEE. The CDR3 here is CASSTPGLVYEQYV. In DNA, the CDR3 is TGTGCCAGCAGCACCCCGGGACTAGTGTACGAGCAGTACGTC.

The chain has TRBV9 and TRBJ1-4; D is ambiguous. There are 15 residues in the CDR3. The ends were cut back, 0 bases at V and 8 bases at J, with 14 bases in the middle. The germline V gene has CDR1 SGDLS and CDR2 YYNGEE. The CDR3 loop is CASSVAEGRIEKLFF. CDR3 in DNA: TGTGCCAGCAGCGTAGCCGAAGGGAGGATCGAAAAACTGTTTTTT. Drawing the rest from reference TRBV9 and TRBJ1-4, the complete variable domain is DSGVTQTPKHLITATGQRVTLRCSPRSGDLSVYWYQQSLDQGLQFLIQYYNGEERAKGNILERFSAQQFPDLHSELNLSSLELGDSALYFCASSVAEGRIEKLFFGSGTQLSVL.

The V call is TRBV5-1, the J call TRBJ1-2, with D possibly matching TRBD1 (6 bases). The V end was cut by 0 bases, the J end by 3 bases, with 6 bases between. The CDR3 covers 13 residues. CDR1 and CDR2 (germline): SGHRS, YFSETQ. This CDR3 is CASSLDRDYGYTF. CDR3 coding DNA: TGCGCCAGCAGCTTGGACAGGGACTATGGCTACACCTTC.

The J gene is TRBJ1-1, the V gene TRBV4-1, with D perhaps matching TRBD1 (6 bases). Germline CDR1 is MGHRA and CDR2 is YSYEKL. Trimming shortened V by 2 bases and J by 4 bases, and 11 bases separated the two germline ends. The CDR3 has 14 residues. DNA for the CDR3: TGCGCCAGCAGCCAAAATCGACAGGCCACTGAAGCTTTCTTT. This gives the protein CASSQNRQATEAFF.

The CDR3 here is CAWSVRGGATNEKLFF. CDR3 in DNA: TGTGCCTGGAGTGTACGGGGGGGAGCAACTAATGAAAAACTGTTTTTT. The rearrangement uses TRBV30 and TRBJ1-4; TRBD1 is a possible D gene (5 bases). The CDR3 length is 16 residues. V lost 0 bases and J 0 bases, leaving 11 bases between the germline ends. CDR1 is GTSNPN and CDR2 is SVGIG in the germline V gene (reference sequence).

The rearrangement joins TRBV7-6 to TRBJ1-1; D is perhaps TRBD1 (5 bases). This CDR3 spans 13 amino acids. CDR1 is SGHVS, CDR2 FNYEAQ, per germline. V was cut by 5 bases and J by 9 bases, with 16 bases left in between. The CDR3 DNA reads TGTGCCAGCAGCCCGGGGGGGGGATCACAAGCTTTCTTT. Translation gives CASSPGGGSQAFF.

The J gene is TRBJ1-1, the V gene TRBV19; TRBD1 might be the D (6 bases). The CDR3 length is 14 residues. Per the germline V gene, CDR1 is LNHDA and CDR2 is SQIVND (reference sequence). Trimming left V 6 bases short and J 3 bases short, with 14 bases between. The CDR3 bases are TGTGCCAGTAGCACAGGGAGGGCCTACACTGAAGCTTTCTTT. Its protein is CASSTGRAYTEAFF.